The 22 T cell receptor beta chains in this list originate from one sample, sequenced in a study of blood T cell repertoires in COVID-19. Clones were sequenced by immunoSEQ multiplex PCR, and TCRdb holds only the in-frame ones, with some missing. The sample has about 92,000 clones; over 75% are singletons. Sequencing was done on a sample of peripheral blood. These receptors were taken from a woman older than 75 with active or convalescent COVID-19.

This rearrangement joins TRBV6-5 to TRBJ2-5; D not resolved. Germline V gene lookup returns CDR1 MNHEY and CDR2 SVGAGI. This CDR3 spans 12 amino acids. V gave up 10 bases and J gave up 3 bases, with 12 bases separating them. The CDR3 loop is CATSDMEETQYF. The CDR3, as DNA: TGTGCCACCTCAGACATGGAAGAGACCCAGTACTTC.

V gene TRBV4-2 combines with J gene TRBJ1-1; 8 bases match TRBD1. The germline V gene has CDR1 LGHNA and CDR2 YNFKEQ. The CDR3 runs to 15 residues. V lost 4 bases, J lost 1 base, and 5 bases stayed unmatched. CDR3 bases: TGTGCCAGCAGCCGACAGGGGCAAGCGAACACTGAAGCTTTCTTT. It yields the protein CASSRQGQANTEAFF.

The CDR3 region has the DNA TGTGCCAGTAGTATATTGGCAGGGCGGAAGGGCGCAGATACGCAGTATTTT. Translating it yields CASSILAGRKGADTQYF. The V call is TRBV19, the J call TRBJ2-3, with D maybe TRBD1 (5 bases). Germline V gene sequence: CDR1 LNHDA, CDR2 SQIVND (reference sequence). The CDR3 is 17 amino acids. V gave up 2 bases and J gave up 4 bases, with 19 bases separating them.

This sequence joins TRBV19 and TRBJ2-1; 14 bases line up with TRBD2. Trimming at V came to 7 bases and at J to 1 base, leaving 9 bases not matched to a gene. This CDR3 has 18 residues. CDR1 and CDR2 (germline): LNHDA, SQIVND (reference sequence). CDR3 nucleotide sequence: TGTGCCAGTACCGTCGGACTAGCGGGAGGCGGATCCTACAATGAGCAGTTCTTC. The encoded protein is CASTVGLAGGGSYNEQFF.

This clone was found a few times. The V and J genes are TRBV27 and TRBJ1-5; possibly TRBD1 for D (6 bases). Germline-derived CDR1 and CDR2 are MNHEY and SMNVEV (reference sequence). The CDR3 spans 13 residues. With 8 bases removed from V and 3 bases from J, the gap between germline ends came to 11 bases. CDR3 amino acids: CASADRSNQPQHF. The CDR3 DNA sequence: TGTGCCAGCGCCGACAGGTCCAATCAGCCCCAGCATTTT.

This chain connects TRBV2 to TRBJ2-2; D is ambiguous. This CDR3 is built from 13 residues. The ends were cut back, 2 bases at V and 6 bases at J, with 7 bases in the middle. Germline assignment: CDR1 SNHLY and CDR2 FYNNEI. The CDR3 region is CASSESFSGELFF. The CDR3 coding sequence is TGTGCCAGCAGTGAAAGCTTCTCCGGGGAGCTGTTTTTT.

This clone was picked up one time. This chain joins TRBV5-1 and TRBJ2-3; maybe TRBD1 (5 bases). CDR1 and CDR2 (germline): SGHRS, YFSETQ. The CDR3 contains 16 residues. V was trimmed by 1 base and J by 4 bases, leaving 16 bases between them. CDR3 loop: CASSLSVQGAADTQYF. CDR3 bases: TGCGCCAGCAGCTTGAGTGTGCAAGGGGCTGCAGATACGCAGTATTTT.

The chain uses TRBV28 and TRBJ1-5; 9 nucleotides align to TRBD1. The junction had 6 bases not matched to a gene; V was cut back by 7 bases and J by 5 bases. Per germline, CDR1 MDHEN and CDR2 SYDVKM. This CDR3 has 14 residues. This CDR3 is CASKPGQGYQPQHF. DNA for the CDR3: TGTGCCAGCAAACCGGGACAGGGATATCAGCCCCAGCATTTT.

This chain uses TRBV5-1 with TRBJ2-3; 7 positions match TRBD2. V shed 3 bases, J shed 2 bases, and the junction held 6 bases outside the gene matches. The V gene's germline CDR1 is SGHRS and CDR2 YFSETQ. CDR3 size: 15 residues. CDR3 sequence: CASSWEGRNTDTQYF. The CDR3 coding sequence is TGCGCCAGCAGCTGGGAGGGTCGGAACACAGATACGCAGTATTTT.

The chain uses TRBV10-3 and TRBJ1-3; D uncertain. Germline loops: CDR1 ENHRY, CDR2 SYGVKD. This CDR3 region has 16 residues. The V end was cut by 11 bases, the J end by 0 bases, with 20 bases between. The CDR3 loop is CAGARGSLFSGNTIYF. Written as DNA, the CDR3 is TGTGCCGGAGCCCGCGGCAGCCTCTTCTCTGGAAACACCATATATTTT.

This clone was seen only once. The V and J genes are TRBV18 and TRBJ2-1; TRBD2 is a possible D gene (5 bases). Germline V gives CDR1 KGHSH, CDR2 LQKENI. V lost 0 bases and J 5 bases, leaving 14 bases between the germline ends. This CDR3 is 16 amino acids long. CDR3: CASSPPKGGSNNEQFF. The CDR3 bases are TGTGCCAGCTCACCACCTAAGGGCGGGTCTAACAATGAGCAGTTCTTC. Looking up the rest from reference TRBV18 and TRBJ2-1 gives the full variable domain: NAGVMQNPRHLVRRRGQEARLRCSPMKGHSHVYWYRQLPEEGLKFMVYLQKENIIDESGMPKERFSAEFPKEGPSILRIQQVVRGDSAAYFCASSPPKGGSNNEQFFGPGTRLTVL.

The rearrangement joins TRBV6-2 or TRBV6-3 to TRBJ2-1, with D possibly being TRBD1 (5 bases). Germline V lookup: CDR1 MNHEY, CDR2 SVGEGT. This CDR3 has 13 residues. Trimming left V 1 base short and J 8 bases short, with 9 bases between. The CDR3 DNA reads TGTGCCAGCAGTTACTACAGGACCGATGAGCAGTTCTTC. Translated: CASSYYRTDEQFF.

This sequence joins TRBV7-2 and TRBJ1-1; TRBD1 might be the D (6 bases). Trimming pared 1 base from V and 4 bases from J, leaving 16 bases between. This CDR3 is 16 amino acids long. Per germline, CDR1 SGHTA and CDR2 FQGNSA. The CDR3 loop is CASSLGPTGGGTEAFF. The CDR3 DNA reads TGTGCCAGCAGCTTAGGTCCGACGGGAGGGGGCACTGAAGCTTTCTTT.

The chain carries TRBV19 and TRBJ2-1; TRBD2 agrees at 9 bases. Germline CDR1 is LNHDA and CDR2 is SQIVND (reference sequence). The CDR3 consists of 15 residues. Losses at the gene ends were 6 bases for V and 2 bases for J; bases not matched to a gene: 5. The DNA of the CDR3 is TGTGCCAGTAGAACTAGCGGGCGTACCTACAATGAGCAGTTCTTC. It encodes CASRTSGRTYNEQFF.

CDR3 protein: CASSLALGTGYHEQYF. The CDR3, as DNA: TGCGCCAGCAGCTTGGCCTTGGGGACAGGGTACCACGAGCAGTACTTC. The chain is built from TRBV5-1 and TRBJ2-7, with 9 positions matching TRBD1. Trimming took 0 bases from V and 5 from J; bases not matched to a gene: 9. The CDR3 length is 16 residues. Germline assignment: CDR1 SGHRS and CDR2 YFSETQ.

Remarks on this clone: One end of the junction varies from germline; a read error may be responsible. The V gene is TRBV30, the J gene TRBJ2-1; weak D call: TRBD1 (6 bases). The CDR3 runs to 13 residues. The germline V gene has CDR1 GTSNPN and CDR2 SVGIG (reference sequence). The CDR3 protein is CAWSVQGRNGQFF. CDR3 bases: TGTGCCTGGAGTGTACAGGGTCGGAATGGGCAGTTCTTC.

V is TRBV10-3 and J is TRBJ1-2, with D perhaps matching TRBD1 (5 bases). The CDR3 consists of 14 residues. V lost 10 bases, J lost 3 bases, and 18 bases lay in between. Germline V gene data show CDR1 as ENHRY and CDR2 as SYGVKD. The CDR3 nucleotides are TGTGCCACACGACAGTACCCTGGCGACTATGGCTACACCTTC. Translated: CATRQYPGDYGYTF.

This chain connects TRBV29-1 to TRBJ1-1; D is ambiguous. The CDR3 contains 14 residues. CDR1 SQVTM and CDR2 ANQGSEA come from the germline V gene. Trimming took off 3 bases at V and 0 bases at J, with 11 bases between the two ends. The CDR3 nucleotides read TGCAGCGTTGATGAAGGACTTATGAACACTGAAGCTTTCTTT. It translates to CSVDEGLMNTEAFF.

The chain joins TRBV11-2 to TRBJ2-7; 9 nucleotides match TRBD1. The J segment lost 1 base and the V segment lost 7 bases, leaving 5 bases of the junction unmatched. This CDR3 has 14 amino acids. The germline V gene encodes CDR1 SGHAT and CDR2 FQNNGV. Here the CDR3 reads CASTPGTGSYEQYF. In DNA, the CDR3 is TGTGCCAGCACCCCCGGGACAGGGTCCTACGAGCAGTACTTC.

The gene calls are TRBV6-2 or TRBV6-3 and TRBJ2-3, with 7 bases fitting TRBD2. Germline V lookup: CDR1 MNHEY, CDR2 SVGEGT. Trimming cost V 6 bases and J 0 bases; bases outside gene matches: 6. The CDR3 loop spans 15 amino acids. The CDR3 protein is CASRPSGTSTDTQYF. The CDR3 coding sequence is TGTGCCAGCAGGCCTAGCGGCACTAGCACAGATACGCAGTATTTT.

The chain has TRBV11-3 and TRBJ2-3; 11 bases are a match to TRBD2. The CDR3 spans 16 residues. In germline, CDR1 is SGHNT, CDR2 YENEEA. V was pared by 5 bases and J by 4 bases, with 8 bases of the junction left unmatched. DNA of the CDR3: TGTGCCAGCAGCCACGGGACTAGCGGATCCGCAGATACGCAGTATTTT. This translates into CASSHGTSGSADTQYF. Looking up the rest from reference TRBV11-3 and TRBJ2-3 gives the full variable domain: EAGVVQSPRYKIIEKKQPVAFWCNPISGHNTLYWYLQNLGQGPELLIRYENEEAVDDSQLPKDRFSAERLKGVDSTLKIQPAELGDSAVYLCASSHGTSGSADTQYFGPGTRLTVL.

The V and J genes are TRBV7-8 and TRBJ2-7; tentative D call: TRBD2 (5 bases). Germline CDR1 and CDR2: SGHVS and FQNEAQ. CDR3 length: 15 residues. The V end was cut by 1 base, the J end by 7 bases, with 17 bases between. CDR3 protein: CASSLDETLTGEQYF. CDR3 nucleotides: TGTGCCAGCAGCTTAGATGAGACCCTGACGGGGGAGCAGTACTTC.